This T cell receptor (beta chain) appears in the sequencing data of a study of technical replicates of blood from several donors. The protocol was immunoSEQ multiplex PCR, while the TCRdb copy is restricted to in-frame clones and leaves out a portion. The repertoire holds about 100,000 clones, with approximately 94% as singletons. V dropped 3 bases and J dropped 9; count of bases not matched to a gene: 9. The germline V gene encodes CDR1 SGDLS and CDR2 YYNGEE. This CDR3 contains 15 residues. The chain carries TRBV9 and TRBJ2-1; 10 bases are shared with TRBD2. Sequencing used T cells isolated from PBMCs. The source is a human donor in good health. The DNA of the CDR3 is TGTGCCAGCAGCGGAACTAGCGGGATGAGGACTGAGCAGTTCTTC. Amino acid sequence: CASSGTSGMRTEQFF.